The 27 T cell receptor beta chains below all came from one sample that was sequenced in a study of T cell repertoires in cytomegalovirus infection (dated by TCRdb to 2018 to 2020). The sequencer was an Illumina HiSeq 1500. The raw public data were reprocessed by TCRdb itself: fastp quality trimming at Q25, MiXCR clonotype calling, in-frame beta chains only. Identical CDR3 protein sequences are pooled into one entry, listed with their most common genes and DNA. The sample table contains roughly 640,000 distinct CDR3 sequences; only one count was recorded for 20% to 25% of them. The leading ten clones occupy roughly 8% of the sample. The sequenced sample was CD8+ T cells from PBMCs. The receptors derive from a human donor in good health (CMV status not recorded). Some clones in this sample may be carry-over from other donors' samples.

The chain uses TRBV5-1 and TRBJ2-2, with 8 bases fitting TRBD1. The J segment lost 4 bases and the V segment lost 4 bases, leaving 6 bases of the junction unmatched. CDR1 and CDR2 (germline): SGHRS, YFSETQ. CDR3 length: 15 residues. CDR3 protein: CASSEEQGVTGELFF. DNA for the CDR3: TGCGCCAGCAGCGAAGAACAGGGGGTCACCGGGGAGCTGTTTTTT.

This chain connects TRBV4-3 to TRBJ2-3; the D is unclear. V dropped 2 bases and J dropped 6 bases, with 9 bases sitting between them. CDR1 is LGHNA, CDR2 YSLEER, per germline. The CDR3 runs to 13 residues. CDR3 sequence reads: CASSQKLPDTQYF. DNA for the CDR3: TGCGCCAGCAGCCAAAAACTGCCTGATACGCAGTATTTT.

This clonotype was counted many times. This chain joins TRBV7-9 and TRBJ1-2; perhaps TRBD1 as D (5 bases). Germline V CDR1 and CDR2: SEHNR, FQNEAQ (reference sequence). The CDR3 sequence is 14 residues long. Trimming shortened V by 4 bases and J by 4 bases, and 13 bases separated the two germline ends. The CDR3 nucleotides read TGTGCCAGCAGCTCCGCAACAGGATTCTATGGCTACACCTTC. Its translation is CASSSATGFYGYTF.

The genes are TRBV6-6 and TRBJ2-7; possible D gene TRBD2, 7 bases. The CDR3 runs 15 residues. Trimming pared 2 bases from V and 6 bases from J, leaving 17 bases between. Germline CDR1 is MNHNY and CDR2 is SVGAGI (reference sequence). As DNA, the CDR3 is TGTGCCAGCAGTTACCTGGGGGGGGCTATGCGCGAGCAGTACTTC. Translating it yields CASSYLGGAMREQYF.

As to this clonotype: A read error may be the cause here, since a much bigger clone is one base away. The rearrangement links TRBV28 to TRBJ2-3; D possibly matches TRBD1 or TRBD2 (5 bases each). CDR1 is MDHEN, CDR2 SYDVKM, per germline. The V end lost 3 bases, the J end lost 7 bases, and 14 bases lay between the germline ends. The CDR3 length is 14 residues. In DNA form, the CDR3 reads TGTGCCAGCAGTTTTCGGGGCCCTCAGAATACGCAGTATTTT. Its protein is CASSFRGPQNTQYF.

This clonotype was counted at least ten times. J is TRBJ2-1 and V is TRBV7-2, with D possibly being TRBD1 or TRBD2 (5 bases each). The germline gives CDR1 SGHTA, CDR2 FQGNSA. This CDR3 region has 15 residues. Trimming stripped 7 bases from V and 2 bases from J, with 15 bases between. The CDR3 reads CASTPGAGPYNEQFF. The CDR3 DNA sequence: TGTGCCAGCACCCCCGGGGCCGGGCCCTACAATGAGCAGTTCTTC.

V is TRBV12-3 or TRBV12-4 and J is TRBJ1-2; D is uncertain. Trimming stripped 2 bases from V and 8 bases from J, with 15 bases between. The CDR3 totals 14 residues. The CDR3 loop is CASSLFVEAGGYTF. CDR3 coding DNA: TGTGCCAGCAGTTTATTTGTAGAGGCCGGCGGCTACACCTTC.

This clonotype was observed many times. V usage is TRBV7-8 and J usage is TRBJ2-3; weak D call: TRBD2 (6 bases). The CDR3 extends over 16 amino acids. Germline lookup yields CDR1 SGHVS and CDR2 FQNEAQ. Trimming left V 2 bases short and J 0 bases short, with 12 bases between. The CDR3 bases are TGTGCCAGCAGCTTACCTGGAGGGCCTAGCACAGATACGCAGTATTTT. It codes for CASSLPGGPSTDTQYF.

This clonotype occurred a few times. The chain uses TRBV11-2 and TRBJ2-7; the D is unclear. Germline lookup yields CDR1 SGHAT and CDR2 FQNNGV. CDR3 length equals 14 residues. V dropped 1 base and J dropped 2 bases, with 9 bases sitting between them. The CDR3 region has the DNA TGTGCCAGCAGCTTAGCGCCGGTTACCTACGAGCAGTACGTC. It yields the protein CASSLAPVTYEQYV.

This clonotype was seen ten or more times. The CDR3 reads CASSLRTSGGAVTDTQYF. The CDR3 coding sequence is TGTGCCAGCAGCTTACGCACTAGCGGGGGGGCGGTTACAGATACGCAGTATTTT. The gene calls are TRBV7-8 and TRBJ2-3; TRBD2 matches 13 bases. CDR1 SGHVS and CDR2 FQNEAQ come from the germline V gene. The CDR3 covers 18 residues. Trimming took 2 bases from V and 3 from J; bases not matched to a gene: 8.

About this clonotype itself: A much larger clone differs from this one at a single base, so this may be a read error. The chain employs TRBV2 and TRBJ2-2; D remains ambiguous. Trimming removed 11 bases at V and 5 bases at J, with 6 bases between. Germline V lookup: CDR1 SNHLY, CDR2 FYNNEI. The CDR3 has 10 residues. The CDR3 reads CAVKTGELFF. DNA for the CDR3: TGTGCCGTAAAGACCGGGGAGCTGTTTTTT. The full variable domain, its missing parts supplied by reference TRBV2 and TRBJ2-2, is EPEVTQTPSHQVTQMGQEVILRCVPISNHLYFYWYRQILGQKVEFLVSFYNNEISEKSEIFDDQFSVERPDGSNFTLKIRSTKLEDSAMYFCAVKTGELFFGEGSRLTVL.

For this clonotype: This may arise from a read error, as a much more abundant clone is one base away. The V gene is TRBV25-1, the J gene TRBJ2-7; possibly TRBD2 for D (6 bases). This CDR3 region has 16 residues. The V gene's germline CDR1 is MGHDK and CDR2 SYGVNS. CDR3 loop: CVSWGSRPGGSYEQYF. CDR3 nucleotides: TGTGTCAGCTGGGGGTCTCGGCCAGGAGGGTCCTACGAGCAGTACTTC.

This rearrangement joins TRBV20-1 to TRBJ2-5; 8 bases map to TRBD1. This CDR3 comprises 15 residues. In germline, CDR1 is DFQATT, CDR2 SNEGSKA (reference sequence). J gave up 0 bases and V 3 bases, and 6 bases lay outside the gene matches. The CDR3 spells CSASLYRGYQETQYF. CDR3 bases: TGCAGTGCTAGTCTTTACAGGGGGTACCAAGAGACCCAGTACTTC.

Notes on this clonotype: A clone one base away is much larger, so this may be a read error. This rearrangement joins TRBV12-3 or TRBV12-4 to TRBJ2-6; 12 bases map to TRBD2. The CDR3 runs to 20 residues. This CDR3 is CASSLGGLAGILDGADVLTF. The DNA for the CDR3 is TGTGCCAGCAGTTTGGGGGGACTAGCGGGCATCCTCGATGGGGCCGACGTCCTGACTTTC.

The gene calls are TRBV20-1 and TRBJ2-2, with a possible D match to TRBD2 (7 bases). CDR1 is DFQATT and CDR2 is SNEGSKA in the germline V gene (reference sequence). The CDR3 contains 15 residues. Trimming left V 6 bases short and J 3 bases short, with 17 bases between. The DNA for the CDR3 is TGCAGTGCCGTCACGGGGGGACACTACACCGGGGAGCTGTTTTTT. This encodes CSAVTGGHYTGELFF.

This clonotype was detected only a few times. In nucleotides, the CDR3 is TGTGCCAGCAGTTCCCGCTCGCCGGGAGATACGCAGTATTTT. Translated, it gives CASSSRSPGDTQYF. V is TRBV12-3 or TRBV12-4 and J is TRBJ2-3; D remains ambiguous. The CDR3 consists of 14 residues. The V end lost 4 bases, the J end lost 5 bases, and 13 bases lay between the germline ends.

This clonotype has more than one count but fewer than ten. The CDR3 nucleotides are TGTGCCATCAGTGAAGGGGGGGTCACTGAAGCTTTCTTT. Translating gives CAISEGGVTEAFF. V and J are TRBV10-3 and TRBJ1-1, with D perhaps TRBD1 (6 bases). Germline CDR1 is ENHRY and CDR2 is SYGVKD. V was shortened by 3 bases and J by 4 bases, with 9 bases between the two germline ends. The CDR3 is 13 residues long.

This clonotype was counted between two and nine times. This rearrangement joins TRBV29-1 to TRBJ2-1, with 16 bases aligning to TRBD2. Per the germline V gene, CDR1 is SQVTM and CDR2 is ANQGSEA. The CDR3 is 18 amino acids. The V and J ends lost 4 bases and 1 base, in that order; junction bases with no gene match: 7. The CDR3 reads CSVGGLAGGLVSYNEQFF. CDR3 nucleotides: TGCAGCGTTGGGGGACTAGCGGGGGGGCTTGTGTCCTACAATGAGCAGTTCTTC.

There are many counts of this clonotype. V gene TRBV7-2 combines with J gene TRBJ2-1; 12 bases are a match to TRBD2. This CDR3 comprises 18 residues. Trimming cost V 7 bases and J 0 bases; bases outside gene matches: 10. Germline V gives CDR1 SGHTA, CDR2 FQGNSA. CDR3 sequence reads: CASTLTSGGFSSYNEQFF. For the CDR3, the DNA is TGTGCCAGCACCCTGACTAGCGGGGGATTTAGCTCCTACAATGAGCAGTTCTTC.

The chain links TRBV7-4 to TRBJ1-2; D possibly corresponds to TRBD1 (6 bases). CDR3 size: 15 residues. CDR1 and CDR2 from the germline V gene are SGHVT and SQSDAQ. The V and J ends lost 5 bases and 4 bases respectively, with 17 bases between them. The DNA of the CDR3 is TGTGCCAGCAGCCCTCCTTCCGGGACAATCTATGGCTACACCTTC. This encodes CASSPPSGTIYGYTF.

J is TRBJ1-4 and V is TRBV20-1; D unresolved. Germline V gene sequence: CDR1 DFQATT, CDR2 SNEGSKA (reference sequence). The V end lost 4 bases, the J end lost 9 bases, and 12 bases lay between the germline ends. This CDR3 is built from 12 residues. The CDR3 DNA reads as TGCAGTGCTACCTCGACCCAGAAAAAACTGTTTTTT. It yields the protein CSATSTQKKLFF.

The chain combines TRBV15 with TRBJ2-5; D possibly uses TRBD1 or TRBD2 (6 bases each). This CDR3 contains 14 residues. CDR1 LNHNV and CDR2 YYDKDF come from the germline V gene (reference sequence). V shed 6 bases and J shed 5 bases, with 16 bases lying between them. In nucleotides, the CDR3 is TGTGCCACCAGTGCGAGGGGGGCCTCGGAGACCCAGTACTTC. Encoded protein: CATSARGASETQYF.

This clonotype appeared many times. V and J are TRBV7-9 and TRBJ2-1; 7 bases are a match to TRBD1. The ends lost 5 bases at V and 2 bases at J; junction bases unmatched: 6. The germline CDR1 and CDR2 sequences are SEHNR and FQNEAQ (reference sequence). The CDR3 spans 15 residues. CDR3 sequence reads: CASSLDRAPYNEQFF. CDR3 nucleotides: TGTGCCAGCAGCCTTGACAGGGCCCCCTACAATGAGCAGTTCTTC.

The CDR3 DNA sequence: TGTGCCAGCAGCCTACCCCGGGGGGACTATGGCTACACCTTC. This translates into CASSLPRGDYGYTF. The chain is built from TRBV7-6 and TRBJ1-2; D perhaps matches TRBD1 (5 bases). This CDR3 has 14 amino acids. Between the trimmed V and J ends, which lost 5 bases and 3 bases, there was a span of 13 bases. The germline CDR1 and CDR2 sequences are SGHVS and FNYEAQ.

The chain carries TRBV7-9 and TRBJ1-1; no reliable D call. The CDR3 has 13 residues. V was pared by 7 bases and J by 1 base, with 10 bases between. The germline V gene has CDR1 SEHNR and CDR2 FQNEAQ (reference sequence). The CDR3: CASTPVANTEAFF. Here the CDR3 DNA reads TGTGCCAGCACACCGGTGGCGAACACTGAAGCTTTCTTT. The whole variable domain, filled in from reference TRBV7-9 and TRBJ1-1, reads DTGVSQNPRHKITKRGQNVTFRCDPISEHNRLYWYRQTLGQGPEFLTYFQNEAQLEKSRLLSDRFSAERPKGSFSTLEIQRTEQGDSAMYLCASTPVANTEAFFGQGTRLTVV.

This clonotype was recorded at least ten times. This chain links TRBV28 with TRBJ1-4; 10 nucleotides align to TRBD1. The J segment lost 7 bases and the V segment lost 2 bases, leaving 7 bases of the junction unmatched. Germline V gene sequence: CDR1 MDHEN, CDR2 SYDVKM. CDR3 length equals 16 residues. The CDR3, as DNA: TGTGCCAGCAGTTTACTAGGGGACAGGGGTCGTGAAAAACTGTTTTTT. Amino acid sequence: CASSLLGDRGREKLFF.

This clonotype was picked up many times. This chain joins TRBV12-3 or TRBV12-4 and TRBJ1-2; no reliable D call. The V gene lost 1 base and the J gene lost 0 bases, with 21 bases spanning the gap. The CDR3 has 19 residues. The DNA of the CDR3 is TGTGCCAGCAGTTTAGGATATGTTGACATCCCTGGGGCTAACTATGGCTACACCTTC. This gives the protein CASSLGYVDIPGANYGYTF.